This TCR beta chain was retrieved from a study of T cells expressing NK-cell markers. TCRdb re-called the 5' RACE reads; one entry per CDR3 protein, DNA not given. In total, the table holds fewer than 400,000 distinct CDR3 sequences. Looked up from germline, CDR1 is ENHRY and CDR2 is SYGVKD. CDR3 size: 19 residues. The genes are TRBV10-3 and TRBJ1-4; with no DNA, the TCRdb D assignment of TRBD1 cannot be verified. Sequencing input: blood T cells: a sorted CD56 or NKG2C T cell subset, CD4+ or CD8+ T cells, or bulk PBMC T cells (not recorded which). The TCR was taken from a woman in her forties or fifties in good health. This CDR3 reads CAITTGTLNLMTAEKLFFF.